This T cell receptor (beta chain) came from a study of OX40 agonist ivuxolimab in advanced cancers. Study as a whole: From about 20 to 80 years was the age range, with a mean of roughly 64 years, and over 80% were male. Partial responses were achieved by three patients: one hepatocellular carcinoma, two cutaneous melanoma. General study results and limits: Clonal expansion by week 6 occurred in CD4+ and CD8+ blood T cells (at 0.1 to 3.0 mg/kg). CD8+ T cells were the subset that, on average, had more expanded clones than CD4+.

Sequenced by immunoSEQ multiplex PCR; TCRdb stores in-frame clones only, minus some. This repertoire shows 63,000 or so clones, approximately 80% found once; its top ten account for 1.1%. With regard to this clone: Antigen: not known.

CDR3 length equals 13 residues. Trimming shortened V by 4 bases and J by 4 bases, and 11 bases separated the two germline ends. CDR1 and CDR2 from the germline V gene are SGHRS and YFSETQ. The clonotype originates from an adult with an advanced solid tumor such as melanoma, head and neck, liver or kidney cancer. The chain has TRBV5-1 and TRBJ2-5; possible D gene TRBD1, 6 bases. The starting material was CD4+ or CD8+ T cells sorted from blood, obtained in a trial of the OX40 agonist ivuxolimab. The CDR3 nucleotides read TGCGCCAGCAGCCCAGGACAGCCAGAGACCCAGTACTTC. Translated, it gives CASSPGQPETQYF. Full variable domain (missing parts from reference TRBV5-1 and TRBJ2-5): KAGVTQTPRYLIKTRGQQVTLSCSPISGHRSVSWYQQTPGQGLQFLFEYFSETQRNKGNFPGRFSGRQFSNSRSEMNVSTLELGDSALYLCASSPGQPETQYFGPGTRLLVL.